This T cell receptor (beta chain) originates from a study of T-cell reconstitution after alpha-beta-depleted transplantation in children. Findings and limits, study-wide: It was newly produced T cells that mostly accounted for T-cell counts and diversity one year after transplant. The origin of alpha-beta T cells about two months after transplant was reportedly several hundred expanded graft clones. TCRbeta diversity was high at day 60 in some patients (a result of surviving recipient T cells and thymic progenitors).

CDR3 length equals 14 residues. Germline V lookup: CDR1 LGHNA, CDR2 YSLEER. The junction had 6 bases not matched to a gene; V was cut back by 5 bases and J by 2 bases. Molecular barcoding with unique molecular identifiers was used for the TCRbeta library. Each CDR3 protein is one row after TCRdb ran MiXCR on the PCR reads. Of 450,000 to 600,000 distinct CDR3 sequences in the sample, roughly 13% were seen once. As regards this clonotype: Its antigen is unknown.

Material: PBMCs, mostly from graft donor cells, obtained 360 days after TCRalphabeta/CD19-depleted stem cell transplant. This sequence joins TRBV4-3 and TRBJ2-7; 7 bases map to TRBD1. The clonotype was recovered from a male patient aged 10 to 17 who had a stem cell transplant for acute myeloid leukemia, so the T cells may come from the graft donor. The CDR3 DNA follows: TGCGCCAGCAGCTTCGGGACAGAAGCCTACGAGCAGTACTTC. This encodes CASSFGTEAYEQYF.